This is a list of T cell receptor beta chains from one sample in a study of CXCR3-negative and CXCR3-positive naive CD8 T cells. TCRdb derives one entry per CDR3 protein from the 5' RACE reads, leaving out DNA. Its table lists around 50,000 distinct CDR3 sequences. Sequenced sample: memory CD8+ T cells from blood. The receptors were gathered from a human donor in good health. Some clones in this sample may be carry-over from other donors' samples. Each CDR3 is given with its conserved first and last residue. Fields, in order: clone size, V gene, J gene, CDR3 protein. Clone sizes are given selectively: once, few, many, or a class where the clone is expanded.

>NA|TRBV4-3|TRBJ1-1
CASSQLTGVNTEAFF
>NA|TRBV7-8|TRBJ1-4
CASSFRTEKLFF
>NA|TRBV4-2|TRBJ2-1
CASSQDGDRGYNEQFF
>NA|TRBV19|TRBJ2-2
CASREAGLVTGELFF
>NA|TRBV20-1|TRBJ2-7
CSARDRVDYEQYF
>NA|TRBV6-6|TRBJ2-1
CASSYHRSSYNEQFF
>NA|TRBV7-9|TRBJ1-2
CAGTGTGVANYGYTF
>NA|TRBV28|TRBJ1-1
CASSFVVPGTEAFF
>NA|TRBV29-1|TRBJ2-7
CSVVQTNSYEQYF
>medium-sized|TRBV6-2/TRBV6-3|TRBJ2-3
CASSPSDGGTDTQYF
>NA|TRBV29-1|TRBJ2-7
CSVEVAGGYEQYF
>NA|TRBV4-2|TRBJ2-5
CASSQDRDREETQYF
>NA|TRBV5-1|TRBJ2-2
CASSVLSGPGELFF
>NA|TRBV29-1|TRBJ1-1
CSVESEMNTEAFF
>NA|TRBV15|TRBJ2-2
CATSRDADTGELFF
>NA|TRBV13|TRBJ1-6
CASSFWGQYNSPLHF
>NA|TRBV6-5|TRBJ2-5
CASRPGLAGDQETQYF
>NA|TRBV6-5|TRBJ2-1
CASSYKTAFTYNEQFF
>NA|TRBV4-3|TRBJ1-2
CASSQVPGLNYGYTF
>NA|TRBV4-1|TRBJ2-7
CASSQGTSYSYEQYF
>NA|TRBV14|TRBJ2-7
CASSQVGGFGYEQYF
>NA|TRBV27|TRBJ2-7
CASSERSSYEQYF
>NA|TRBV29-1|TRBJ2-7
CSVPAVHPAEQYF
>NA|TRBV29-1|TRBJ1-1
CSVDEGANTEAFF
>NA|TRBV10-1|TRBJ2-7
CASSEDSGGYEQYF
>NA|TRBV3-1|TRBJ2-4
CASSQDNWEYDIQYF
>NA|TRBV7-9|TRBJ2-5
CASSLGRLEEETQYF
>NA|TRBV25-1|TRBJ2-7
CASSDIRGPRGEQYF
>NA|TRBV6-4|TRBJ2-3
CASSAAGEPTDTQYF
>NA|TRBV6-2/TRBV6-3|TRBJ2-2
CASNTGDSGELFF
>NA|TRBV20-1|TRBJ2-7
CSAPTEFSYEQYF
>NA|TRBV5-1|TRBJ1-2
CASSAGSGYGYTF
>NA|TRBV29-1|TRBJ2-4
CSAPIGGAGNIQYF
>NA|TRBV29-1|TRBJ2-7
CSVETGTPYEQYF
>NA|TRBV5-1|TRBJ2-3
CASSPPGDTQYF
>NA|TRBV6-1|TRBJ2-7
CASSDDRAVYEQYF
>NA|TRBV4-2|TRBJ1-2
CASSQVGMQGGDGYTF
>NA|TRBV15|TRBJ1-4
CATSRPKTGPEKLFF
>NA|TRBV2|TRBJ1-5
CASSEGTGSGQPQHF
>NA|TRBV20-1|TRBJ2-5
CSARLSGGQETQYF
>NA|TRBV7-8|TRBJ2-1
CASSLPAGGIGNEQFF
>NA|TRBV12-5|TRBJ1-2
CASGLEGTAAVHYGYTF
>NA|TRBV7-8|TRBJ2-5
CASSSWTSETQYF
>NA|TRBV29-1|TRBJ1-1
CSSRGDTQNTEAFF
>NA|TRBV29-1|TRBJ2-2
CSVLAGGELFF
>NA|TRBV27|TRBJ2-1
CASSERRGEQFF
>NA|TRBV20-1|TRBJ2-7
CSARGTITYEQYF
>NA|TRBV6-5|TRBJ2-1
CASSPPSNEQFF
>NA|TRBV4-2|TRBJ2-2
CASSHGPLLDANTGELFF
>NA|TRBV19|TRBJ2-7
CASSYGSGGLYEQYF
>NA|TRBV7-2|TRBJ2-3
CASSILAGRTDTQYF
>NA|TRBV7-9|TRBJ2-5
CASRTSGVQETQYF
>NA|TRBV29-1|TRBJ2-2
CSVDGGNTGELFF
>NA|TRBV6-4|TRBJ2-1
CASSDSEGGYNEQFF
>NA|TRBV7-6|TRBJ1-4
CASSSPRGATNEKLFF
>NA|TRBV20-1|TRBJ2-1
CSARGFKALYNEQFF
>NA|TRBV12-3/TRBV12-4|TRBJ1-1
CASSTPSLNTEAFF